This TCR beta chain was observed in a study of shared clonotypes between healthy human individuals. Study outcomes and limitations: Approximately 5% of naive CD4 clonotypes were shared across a few donors.

Using immunoSEQ multiplex PCR, the repertoire was profiled, and TCRdb retains in-frame clones only, with some absent. This sample has more than 1.2 million clones, with 98% found just once. Per germline, CDR1 ENHRY and CDR2 SYGVKD. The CDR3 covers 16 residues. Trimming took 3 bases from V and 7 from J; bases not matched to a gene: 7. For this clone: The antigen remains undetermined.

The sequence came from a man under 40 in good health. The V gene is TRBV10-3, the J gene TRBJ2-1, with TRBD2 matching over 12 bases. The sample was naive CD4+ T cells sorted from blood. Stated subset: CD45RA+ positively selected. CDR3 protein: CAISDLLAGGLNEQFF. The DNA of the CDR3 is TGTGCCATCAGTGACTTACTAGCGGGAGGCCTTAATGAGCAGTTCTTC.